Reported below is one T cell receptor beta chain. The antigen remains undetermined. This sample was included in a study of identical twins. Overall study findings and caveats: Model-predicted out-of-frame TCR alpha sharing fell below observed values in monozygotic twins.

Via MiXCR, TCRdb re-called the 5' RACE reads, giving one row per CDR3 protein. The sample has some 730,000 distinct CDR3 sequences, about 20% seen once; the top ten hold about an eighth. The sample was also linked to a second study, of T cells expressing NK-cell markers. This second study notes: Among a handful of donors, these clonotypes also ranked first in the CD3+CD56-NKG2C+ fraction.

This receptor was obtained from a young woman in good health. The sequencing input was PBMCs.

CDR3 residues: CAIRGLAGAYEQYF. CDR3 DNA sequence: TGTGCCATCAGGGGACTAGCGGGGGCTTACGAGCAGTACTTC. This chain links TRBV10-3 with TRBJ2-7; 14 positions agree with TRBD2. The CDR3 is 14 residues long. V was pared by 6 bases and J by 4 bases, with 2 bases of the junction left unmatched. CDR1 and CDR2 (germline): ENHRY, SYGVKD.